This TCR beta chain is drawn from a study of T cells in Graves' hyperthyroidism and ophthalmopathy. The CDR3 has 13 residues. The V gene lost 5 bases and the J gene lost 8 bases, with 16 bases spanning the gap. The germline V gene encodes CDR1 SGHVS and CDR2 FNYEAQ. Amplified TCR beta CDR3 regions derived from RNA transcripts. Using the HTBI primer set, a first-round RT-PCR was run on the TCR CDR3. TCRdb ran MiXCR on the multiplex PCR reads and lists one entry per CDR3 protein. The data contain fewer than 650,000 distinct CDR3 sequences, over 35% of them singletons. V gene TRBV7-6 combines with J gene TRBJ2-7; D perhaps matches TRBD2 (6 bases). This receptor was identified in an adult woman with Graves' disease, either hyperthyroidism or ophthalmopathy (not recorded which). The sequenced sample was peripheral blood or thyroid tissue (not recorded which). The CDR3 DNA reads as TGTGCCAGCAGCGAGACTAGTACAATGAAGCAGTACTTC. Translating gives CASSETSTMKQYF.